These 8 T cell receptor beta chains were all obtained from the same sample, sequenced in a study of CD8 T cells in Susac syndrome (dated by TCRdb to about 2019). The library was produced with the immunoSEQ multiplex PCR assay. RNA was extracted using the RNeasy kit, and roughly 0.5 to 1 microgram was reverse transcribed with random hexamers. The public reads were reanalyzed by TCRdb: fastp trimming at Q25, MiXCR alignment, in-frame beta chains only. Records with the same CDR3 protein are collapsed into one entry carrying the most frequent genes and DNA. This sample lists some 180,000 distinct CDR3 sequences; around 96% were detected once. Clones ranked in the top ten supply around 0.11% of the sample. The sample comprised CD4+ T cells from PBMCs. All receptors derive from a human donor in good health.

The chain recombines TRBV7-2 with TRBJ2-3, with D unresolved. The V end lost 6 bases, the J end lost 4 bases, and 8 bases lay between the germline ends. The CDR3 consists of 12 residues. Germline V gene data show CDR1 as SGHTA and CDR2 as FQGNSA. CDR3 in DNA: TGTGCCAGCAGTACGGCAGCAGATACGCAGTATTTT. Translation: CASSTAADTQYF.

The V call is TRBV29-1, the J call TRBJ2-1; 9 bases fit TRBD2. The CDR3 has 18 residues. The V segment lost 4 bases and the J segment 0 bases; nucleotides outside the gene matches: 13. The germline CDR1 and CDR2 sequences are SQVTM and ANQGSEA. This CDR3 is CSVVRLAGALSSYNEQFF. The CDR3 region has the DNA TGCAGCGTTGTGAGATTAGCGGGAGCCCTCAGCTCCTACAATGAGCAGTTCTTC.

The chain couples TRBV20-1 to TRBJ2-1; 8 nucleotides match TRBD2. V lost 5 bases and J lost 7; bases outside the gene matches: 7. There are 13 residues in the CDR3. Germline V gene data show CDR1 as DFQATT and CDR2 as SNEGSKA (reference sequence). The CDR3, as DNA: TGCAGTGCTGTGAGCGGGAGTAGGAATGAGCAGTTCTTC. Translation gives CSAVSGSRNEQFF.

The rearrangement joins TRBV4-3 to TRBJ2-1, with no clear D. The CDR3 contains 13 residues. Germline V gene data show CDR1 as LGHNA and CDR2 as YSLEER. V was clipped by 0 bases and J by 12 bases, with 12 bases between them. DNA for the CDR3: TGCGCCAGCAGCCAAGATCGTTTTGACTGGCAGTTCTTC. Amino acid sequence: CASSQDRFDWQFF.

The V call is TRBV3-1, the J call TRBJ2-7, with TRBD2 matching 9 bases. Germline V gene sequence: CDR1 LGHDT, CDR2 YNNKEL (reference sequence). The CDR3 contains 14 residues. Trimming at V came to 5 bases and at J to 7 bases, leaving 9 bases not matched to a gene. This chain's CDR3 is CASSSTSGIWEQYF. The CDR3, as DNA: TGTGCCAGCAGCTCGACTAGCGGCATTTGGGAGCAGTACTTC.

The gene calls are TRBV30 and TRBJ2-2; TRBD2 matches at 7 bases. With 4 bases clipped from V and 6 bases from J, the junction kept 14 bases outside the gene matches. The CDR3 consists of 16 residues. The germline V gene encodes CDR1 GTSNPN and CDR2 SVGIG (reference sequence). The CDR3 bases are TGTGCCTGGAATCGTGGAGGGAGGGCCCTTTCCGGGGAGCTGTTTTTT. Translation: CAWNRGGRALSGELFF.

This chain uses TRBV2 with TRBJ1-4; 7 bases match TRBD1. With V trimmed by 8 bases and J by 7 bases, 4 bases remained unmatched. Per germline, CDR1 SNHLY and CDR2 FYNNEI. The CDR3 is 12 amino acids. The CDR3, as DNA: TGTGCCAGCGACAGGGAGGGTGAAAAACTGTTTTTT. Its protein is CASDREGEKLFF.

J is TRBJ2-1 and V is TRBV7-2, with no clear D. The CDR3 is 14 amino acids. Deletions cut 2 bases from V and 6 bases from J, with 11 bases between. The germline gives CDR1 SGHTA, CDR2 FQGNSA. CDR3 amino acids: CASSLIGSTNEQFF. The CDR3, as DNA: TGTGCCAGCAGCTTAATTGGCAGCACCAATGAGCAGTTCTTC.